Below, one T cell receptor (beta chain) is given with its context. The antigen it binds to is not known. No quality values exist for individual bases; no much larger clone is one base distant. This sample was included in a study of cytomegalovirus exposure and HLA in healthy donors (dated by TCRdb to the late 2010s). Study-wide context: In an earlier analysis of roughly 500 of the donors, 250 to 300 Gb of sequence data and roughly 100 million unique TCR beta sequences from 150 million to 200 million T cells were reported. The number of donors typed differed by locus, with 629-630 for A, B, C, DRB1 and DQB1, roughly 550 for DQA1, 600 to 610 for DPA1, and over 400 for DPB1. On average, over 200,000 unique TCR beta nucleotide sequences were sequenced per donor among some 430 genotyped donors of the cohort, with roughly 19% of those sequences being non-productive. The study profiled the T cell repertoires of 666 subjects by immunosequencing and related them to cytomegalovirus serostatus. Rather than drawing on any new phenotypic data, the later analysis identified candidate immune exposures from TCR beta sequences and the way those sequences occurred across donors. To decide whether each TCR beta V gene segment behaved as functional or pseudogenic, an earlier analysis of some 600 of the donors relied on high-throughput TCR beta sequencing. High-throughput TCR immunosequencing, statistical association of individual TCRs with disease status, and machine learning were combined to predict cytomegalovirus infection status. Of the roughly 410 genotyped donors, approximately 80% were placed in the genetic ancestry cluster associated with self-reported Caucasian donors. A handful of DR-DQ haplotypes were handled as single units for association and clustering because linkage in the cohort was strong. Besides the first cohort of 666 subjects, a separate validation cohort made up of some 110 different subjects was used. Genome-wide SNP genotypes for about three fifths of the roughly 670 donors were used in a later genetic analysis, which treated that subset as a discovery cohort. Approximately 300 gigabases of sequencing data and about 92 million unique TCR sequences made up an early release that covered approximately 650 HLA-typed donors. The aim of the study was to test whether cataloging public T cell receptors could identify signatures of past pathogen exposure. Every discovery cohort repertoire had been produced on one sequencing platform. HLA typing included class I and class II loci at four-digit resolution. Alongside the repertoire data, information on donor age, sex, ethnicity and CMV serostatus was compiled. To study patterns of TCR occurrence, a later analysis re-analyzed previously published TCR beta repertoires from 500 to 850 donors and added high-resolution HLA genotyping. Findings and caveats that apply to the study as a whole: The presence/absence analyses assumed that sequencing depth was roughly uniform across donors, and that assumption may not be true. A group of highly shared sequence variants was considered likely to be a technical artifact of the sequencing pipeline. While some public TCRs were present in many individuals, most TCR sequences turned up only very rarely across donors. Assigning TCR associations to individual alleles was difficult when HLA alleles, especially DR and DQ, strongly co-occurred. The classifier was reported to diagnose cytomegalovirus status with high specificity and sensitivity in both the original and validation cohorts. In an earlier analysis of approximately 590 of the donors, most TCR beta V segments appeared in productive rearrangements about 87% or about 30% of the time, broadly matching IMGT annotations. Because HLA typing was missing for some donors at each locus, association tests included only the typed subset. Several of the top co-occurrence clusters appeared to be linked to parvovirus B19, influenza, CMV and Epstein-Barr virus, according to a later analysis. A few of the identified cytomegalovirus-associated TCR beta chains were confirmed in vitro to be specific for cytomegalovirus antigens. A later analysis found that HLA-associated TCR beta chains were more clonally expanded and had lower generation probabilities than equally common non-associated chains. Correlated functional status among segregating V segments might reflect linkage disequilibrium, but an unknown experimental factor could not be ruled out. At a false discovery rate of 0.05, a later analysis linked 16,951 TCR beta sequences to specific HLA alleles. A later genetic analysis reported fewer N-insertions in productive TCRs among donors in an Asian-associated ancestry cluster than the roughly 650-donor mean. A later genetic analysis associated a missense DCLRE1C variant with V-gene and J-gene trimming of TCR beta chains, and an independent cohort replicated the association. The cohort was sequenced for TCR beta chains only, and without alpha or paired-chain data the features that could be detected were limited. Because counts were too low, 15 to 20 rarely observed V segments, including chromosome 9 orphons, were excluded from the earlier analysis of about 500 of the donors. Most CMV-associated TCR beta chains appeared to be HLA-restricted in a later analysis, and the HLA associations seemed to be driven largely by CMV exposure. A total of some 180 TCR beta chains were listed by the study as associated with cytomegalovirus. Some IMGT-functional V segments, including TRBV6-2 and TRBV6-3, could not be told apart with the 87-base-pair reads, so those segments were excluded. It was suggested by the authors that the approach could potentially be generalized to other disease states and immunological phenotypes. CMV serostatus was the only immune exposure information available for the cohort. In a later analysis, the rate of TCR association differed among HLA loci, with DRB1 alleles having the most associated TCRs and HLA-C alleles having the fewest. A further reported finding was that TCR beta sequences accurately predicted the HLA-A and HLA-B alleles for most subjects in the first cohort.

The cohort comprised some 730 healthy bone marrow donors. At the time of sampling, every cohort member was nominally healthy, though immune exposures that went unrecorded were likely present. Of the 670 or so cohort members, around 280 had positive CMV serostatus and roughly 350 had negative CMV serostatus, and CMV serostatus was not recorded for the donor. Every donor gave a peripheral blood sample, and the peripheral blood mononuclear cells from that sample were used for TCR beta sequencing. The Qiagen DNeasy Blood Extraction Kit was used to extract genomic DNA from the blood cell samples. Libraries were constructed by the immunoSEQ multiplex PCR assay. The multiplex PCR relied on a mix of 60 forward primers for TCR Vbeta segments and 13 reverse primers for TCR Jbeta segments. The CDR3 region of rearranged TCR beta genes was amplified from genomic DNA by a multiplex PCR assay. The amplified TCR beta libraries were sequenced on the Illumina HiSeq System as 87-base-pair reads. In the authors' own workflow: A later analysis tallied around 82 million unique TCR beta chains across the 660 or so repertoires, and about 10 million of those chains were shared by two or more donors. Raw reads were error-corrected and collapsed into unique sequences with a nearest-neighbor algorithm that merged closely related sequences to remove PCR and sequencing errors. V, D and J gene segments were assigned by aligning CDR3 sequences to IMGT reference sequences. For a sequence to be retained, a match of at least six nucleotides to both a V gene segment and a J gene segment was required. A rearrangement counted as productive if the CDR3 had no stop codons and remained in frame with V and J, and every other rearrangement counted as non-productive. CDR3 was defined according to IMGT convention as the region running from the second conserved V-encoded cysteine to the conserved J-encoded phenylalanine. The earlier analysis of some 600 of the donors excluded sequences that lacked an unambiguous match to a single V gene segment. An earlier analysis of under 750 of the donors called V segments functional above 56.7% productive rearrangements and segregating when the between-donor standard deviation exceeded 5%. A statistical classification framework was built to diagnose cytomegalovirus status from the catalog of TCR beta chain sequences. A later analysis assigned V and J genes by comparing TCR nucleotide sequences with IMGT/GENE-DB human TR gene sequences. In a later analysis, CDR3 sequences and most-parsimonious VDJ recombination scenarios were assigned using the TCRdist pipeline. In a later analysis, each TCR beta chain was defined by its CDR3 amino acid sequence together with its V-gene family, and reads without a unique V-gene family were excluded. As a way to deal with suspected cross-contamination and a sequencing artifact, a later analysis dropped 450 to 600 nucleotide sequences that were highly shared and had low generation probability. For each public chain, a later analysis derived a clonal expansion index from normalized ranks of inferred template counts within each repertoire. In a later analysis, generation probabilities were computed with a VDJ recombination model fitted to out-of-frame rearrangements, and the resulting probabilities were checked against IGoR. A later analysis scored TCR-TCR, TCR-HLA and TCR-CMV co-occurrence with hypergeometric tests, applying a repertoire-size bias correction to TCR pairs. In a later analysis, false discovery rates were estimated by permuting HLA or CMV assignments 20 times. In a later analysis, co-occurring TCRs were grouped using DBSCAN, and TCRdist sequence similarity was added for clustering within HLA-allele-positive subsets. Repertoires with fewer than 30,000 or more than 120,000 public chains were left out of co-occurrence clustering, as were roughly five repertoires with anomalous nucleotide sharing. TCRdb retrieved this table from immuneACCESS and kept in-frame rearrangements only. Not all clones are present; in checked studies, unresolved V genes account for under half, and no reason is known for the remainder. That table supplies the V and J calls and clone size; D and trimming were determined from the DNA. The table for this sample lists about 68,000 clones; approximately 78% of them were counted only once. The ten largest clones take up 5% to 8.5% of the sample.

The CDR3 spans 12 residues, from the cysteine through the phenylalanine. Here the CDR3 DNA is all that survives: 36 bases in frame from base 1. The germline V gene encodes CDR1 MNHNY and CDR2 SVGAGI (reference sequence). Between the V and J ends, shortened by 0 bases and 8 bases respectively, the junction contains 7 bases. This TCR was sampled from a human donor in good health. The specimen was PBMCs. The chain is assembled from TRBV6-6 and TRBJ1-1; the D segment cannot be called with confidence. At the DNA level, the sequence is TGTGCCAGCAGTTACTCCTCTCAGGAAGCTTTCTTT. It translates to CASSYSSQEAFF.